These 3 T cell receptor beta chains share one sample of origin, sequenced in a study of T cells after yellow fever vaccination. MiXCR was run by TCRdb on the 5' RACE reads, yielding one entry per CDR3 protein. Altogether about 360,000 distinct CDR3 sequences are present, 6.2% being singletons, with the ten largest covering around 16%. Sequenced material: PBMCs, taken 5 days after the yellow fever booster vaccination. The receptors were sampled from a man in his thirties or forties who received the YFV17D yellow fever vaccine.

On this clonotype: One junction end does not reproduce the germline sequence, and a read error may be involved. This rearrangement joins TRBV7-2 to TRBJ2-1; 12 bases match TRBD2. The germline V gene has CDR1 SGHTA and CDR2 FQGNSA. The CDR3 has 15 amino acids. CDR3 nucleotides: TGTGCCAGCAGCTTTAGGGGCCTAGCGGGAGGGTTGGGGATCTTC. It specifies CASSFRGLAGGLGIF.

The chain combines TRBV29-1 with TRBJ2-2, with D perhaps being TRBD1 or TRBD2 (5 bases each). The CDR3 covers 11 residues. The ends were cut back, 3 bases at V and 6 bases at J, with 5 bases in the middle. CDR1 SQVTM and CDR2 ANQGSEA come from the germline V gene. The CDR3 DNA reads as TGCAGCGTTGAGGGGGCCGGGGAGCTGTTTTTT. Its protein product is CSVEGAGELFF.

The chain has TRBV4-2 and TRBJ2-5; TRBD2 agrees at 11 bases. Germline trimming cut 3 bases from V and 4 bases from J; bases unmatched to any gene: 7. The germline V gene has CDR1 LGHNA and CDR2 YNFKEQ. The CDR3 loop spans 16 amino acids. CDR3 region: CASSQGGLAGRETQYF. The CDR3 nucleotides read TGTGCCAGCAGCCAGGGTGGACTAGCGGGCCGAGAGACCCAGTACTTC.